Presented here are 11 T cell receptor beta chains from one specimen sequenced in a study of blood T cell repertoires in COVID-19. Profiled with immunoSEQ multiplex PCR; TCRdb holds only in-frame clones, not every one. The table includes about 240,000 clones, just under 85% detected once. Specimen: peripheral blood. Receptors were obtained from a woman at least 80 years old with acute or convalescent COVID-19.

This sequence joins TRBV7-8 and TRBJ2-3; TRBD1 might be the D (6 bases). The V end was cut by 5 bases, the J end by 2 bases, with 11 bases between. The CDR3 has 14 residues. Per germline, CDR1 SGHVS and CDR2 FQNEAQ. The DNA of the CDR3 is TGTGCCAGCAGCCAAGACAGGTACACAGATACGCAGTATTTT. This translates into CASSQDRYTDTQYF.

This clone occurred once. In DNA, the CDR3 is TGTGCCAGTAGTATAACTCTCGCGGCAAGAGGGAACACTGAAGCTTTCTTT. The encoded protein is CASSITLAARGNTEAFF. The chain carries TRBV19 and TRBJ1-1; D not resolved. CDR1 is LNHDA and CDR2 is SQIVND in the germline V gene (reference sequence). With 2 bases removed from V and 1 base from J, the gap between germline ends came to 17 bases. The CDR3 consists of 17 residues.

The genes are TRBV12-3 or TRBV12-4 and TRBJ1-3; D uncertain. This CDR3 spans 13 amino acids. The V gene lost 6 bases and the J gene lost 4 bases, with 10 bases spanning the gap. CDR3 DNA sequence: TGTGCCAGCAGCACACGTCCAGGAAACACCATATATTTT. This sequence encodes CASSTRPGNTIYF.

The rearrangement links TRBV2 to TRBJ1-1; D ambiguous. V was shortened by 7 bases and J by 4 bases, with 16 bases between the two germline ends. The CDR3 covers 14 residues. Germline CDR1 is SNHLY and CDR2 is FYNNEI. Written as DNA, the CDR3 is TGTGCCAGCACTTTACAGCCGGTGGGCACTGAAGCTTTCTTT. Protein: CASTLQPVGTEAFF.

This chain uses TRBV28 with TRBJ2-7; D ambiguous. V was pared by 1 base and J by 4 bases, with 11 bases between. Germline V gives CDR1 MDHEN, CDR2 SYDVKM. CDR3 length: 14 residues. CDR3 DNA: TGTGCCAGCAGTTTATTATGGCAGGCTTACGAGCAGTACTTC. Protein: CASSLLWQAYEQYF.

J is TRBJ1-3 and V is TRBV5-1; D remains ambiguous. This CDR3 is built from 14 residues. V lost 4 bases to trimming and J lost 1 base, with 9 bases between them. Germline values: CDR1 SGHRS, CDR2 YFSETQ. CDR3 amino acids: CASSDGVSGNTIYF. The CDR3 bases are TGCGCCAGCAGCGACGGAGTATCTGGAAACACCATATATTTT.

The chain employs TRBV5-1 and TRBJ1-3; D not resolved. Germline CDR1 reads SGHRS; CDR2 reads YFSETQ. This CDR3 spans 15 amino acids. V was cut by 0 bases and J by 0 bases, with 7 bases left in between. The CDR3 sequence is CASSLGVPSGNTIYF. CDR3 in DNA: TGCGCCAGCAGCTTGGGAGTACCCTCTGGAAACACCATATATTTT.

This clone was seen only once. The rearrangement links TRBV2 to TRBJ1-5, with 9 bases identical to TRBD1. Losses at the gene ends were 4 bases for V and 5 bases for J; bases not matched to a gene: 3. This CDR3 has 14 residues. The germline gives CDR1 SNHLY, CDR2 FYNNEI. DNA of the CDR3: TGTGCCAGCAGTGCGGGACAGGGCCATCAGCCCCAGCATTTT. This sequence encodes CASSAGQGHQPQHF.

V and J are TRBV6-5 and TRBJ1-1, with no clear D. From germline, CDR1 is MNHEY and CDR2 SVGAGI. Trimming cost V 5 bases and J 5 bases, with 12 bases left between them. This CDR3 has 13 amino acids. The CDR3, as DNA: TGTGCCAGCAGTCTCTCCGGGAGGACTGAAGCTTTCTTT. It specifies CASSLSGRTEAFF.

V and J are TRBV6-1 and TRBJ2-1; TRBD2 might be the D (5 bases). Germline V gene sequence: CDR1 MNHNS, CDR2 SASEGT. V lost 0 bases and J 0 bases, leaving 18 bases between the germline ends. This CDR3 comprises 19 residues. In nucleotides, the CDR3 is TGTGCCAGCAGTGAAGCGGTAGGAGCGGCATGGAGCTCCTACAATGAGCAGTTCTTC. Translating gives CASSEAVGAAWSSYNEQFF.

The chain has TRBV7-8 and TRBJ1-1, with D perhaps TRBD1 (6 bases). The CDR3 is 16 amino acids. V dropped 1 base and J dropped 0 bases, with 12 bases sitting between them. Per germline, CDR1 SGHVS and CDR2 FQNEAQ. DNA of the CDR3: TGTGCCAGCAGCTTAGACATCCAGGGGATGAACACTGAAGCTTTCTTT. Amino acid sequence: CASSLDIQGMNTEAFF. Full variable domain (outside the CDR3, taken from reference TRBV7-8 and TRBJ1-1): GAGVSQSPRYKVAKRGQDVALRCDPISGHVSLFWYQQALGQGPEFLTYFQNEAQLDKSGLPSDRFFAERPEGSVSTLKIQRTQQEDSAVYLCASSLDIQGMNTEAFFGQGTRLTVV.